This T cell receptor beta chain was sequenced during a study of T cells in Graves' hyperthyroidism and ophthalmopathy. No ophthalmopathy progression within 18 months constituted stable Graves' hyperthyroidism. Each diagnosis was grounded in clinical symptoms, serum thyroxine and TRAb, thyroid ultrasound, and orbital computed tomography. Around 9.9 ml of fresh peripheral blood supplied the PBMCs. TCR beta CDR3 region amplification was performed from RNA transcripts. In the first-round RT-PCR of the TCR CDR3, the HTBI primer set was used. MiXCR was run by TCRdb on the multiplex PCR reads, yielding one entry per CDR3 protein. Of 700,000 or so distinct CDR3 sequences listed, about a sixth are singletons. Findings and limits, study-wide: Model output signaled ophthalmopathy a median roughly 6.1 months ahead of onset.

This clonotype has at least ten counts. The antigen is not known. This CDR3 region has 17 residues. The V end lost 7 bases, the J end lost 3 bases, and 25 bases lay between the germline ends. Germline CDR1 reads WNHNN; CDR2 reads SYGVQD (reference sequence). The rearrangement links TRBV10-1 to TRBJ2-7; D call uncertain. The sample comprised blood. This receptor was taken from a man aged 18 to 30 with Graves' hyperthyroidism. CDR3 DNA sequence: TGCGCCAGCAAGGAGATCATTGTCCACCCCAACCGCTACGAGCAGTACTTC. Its protein product is CASKEIIVHPNRYEQYF.